This TCR beta chain was identified during a study of cytomegalovirus exposure and HLA in healthy donors. Turning to the study itself: Within the Caucasian-associated ancestry cluster were more than 75% of the approximately 370 genotyped donors. General study findings and limits: 87-base-pair reads could not separate some V segments, including TRBV6-2 and TRBV6-3.

The germline CDR1 and CDR2 sequences are MNHEY and SMNVEV (reference sequence). The CDR3 has 13 amino acids. The trim removed 4 bases at V and 4 bases at J, leaving 4 bases unmatched. About this clone: Its antigen is unidentified.

With 60 Vbeta and 13 Jbeta primers, the PCR was carried out. Only in-frame clones appear in the TCRdb table, and some are missing; sequencing was by immunoSEQ multiplex PCR. The sample has 100,000 to 150,000 clones; 70% to 75% are singletons. The rearrangement joins TRBV27 to TRBJ2-7; 7 positions match TRBD1. The sequence was collected from a male donor in good health and CMV-seronegative. The material sequenced was PBMCs. Here the CDR3 reads CASSSNRGYEQYF. CDR3 bases: TGTGCCAGCAGTTCAAACAGGGGTTACGAGCAGTACTTC.